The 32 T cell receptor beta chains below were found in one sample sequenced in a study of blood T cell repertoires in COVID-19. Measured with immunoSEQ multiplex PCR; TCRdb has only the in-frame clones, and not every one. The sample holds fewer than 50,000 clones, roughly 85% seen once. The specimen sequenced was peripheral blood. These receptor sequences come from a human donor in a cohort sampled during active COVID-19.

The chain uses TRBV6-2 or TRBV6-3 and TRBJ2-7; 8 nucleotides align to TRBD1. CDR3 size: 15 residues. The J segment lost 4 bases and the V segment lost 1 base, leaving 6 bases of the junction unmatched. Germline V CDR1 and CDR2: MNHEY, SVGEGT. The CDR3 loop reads CASSYFQDREYEQYF. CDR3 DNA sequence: TGTGCCAGCAGTTACTTCCAGGACAGGGAATACGAGCAGTACTTC.

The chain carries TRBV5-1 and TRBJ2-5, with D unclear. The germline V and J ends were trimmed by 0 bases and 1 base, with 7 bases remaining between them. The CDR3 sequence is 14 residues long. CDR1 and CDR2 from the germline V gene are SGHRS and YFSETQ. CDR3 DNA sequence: TGCGCCAGCAGCTTGGCTGCCAGCCAAGAGACCCAGTACTTC. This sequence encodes CASSLAASQETQYF.

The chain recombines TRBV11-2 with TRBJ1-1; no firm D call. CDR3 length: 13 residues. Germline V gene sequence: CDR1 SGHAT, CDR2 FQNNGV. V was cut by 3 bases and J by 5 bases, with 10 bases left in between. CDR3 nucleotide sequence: TGTGCCAGCAGCTTGGAGTGGGAGACTGAAGCTTTCTTT. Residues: CASSLEWETEAFF.

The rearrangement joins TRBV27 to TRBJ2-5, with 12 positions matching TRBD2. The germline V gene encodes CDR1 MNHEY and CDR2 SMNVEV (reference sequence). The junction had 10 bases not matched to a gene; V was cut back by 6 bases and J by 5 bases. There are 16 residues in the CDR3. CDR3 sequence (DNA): TGTGCCAGCAGACCAAAGCTAGCGGGGGGGCTGGAGACCCAGTACTTC. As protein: CASRPKLAGGLETQYF.

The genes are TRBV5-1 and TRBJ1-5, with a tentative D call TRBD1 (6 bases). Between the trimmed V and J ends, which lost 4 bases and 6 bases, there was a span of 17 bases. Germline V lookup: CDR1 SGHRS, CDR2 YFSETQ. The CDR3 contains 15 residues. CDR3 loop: CASSPQAGVSQPQHF. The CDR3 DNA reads TGCGCCAGCAGCCCCCAGGCAGGGGTGAGTCAGCCCCAGCATTTT.

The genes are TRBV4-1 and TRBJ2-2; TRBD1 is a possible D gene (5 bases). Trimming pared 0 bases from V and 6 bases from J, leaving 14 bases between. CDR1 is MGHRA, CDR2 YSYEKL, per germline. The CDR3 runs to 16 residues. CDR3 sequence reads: CASSQDDGQGSGELFF. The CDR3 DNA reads TGCGCCAGCAGCCAAGATGACGGGCAGGGCTCCGGGGAGCTGTTTTTT.

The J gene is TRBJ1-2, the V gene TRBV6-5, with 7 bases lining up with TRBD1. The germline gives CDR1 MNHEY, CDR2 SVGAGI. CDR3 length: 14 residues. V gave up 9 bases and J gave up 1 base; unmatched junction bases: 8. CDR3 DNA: TGTGCCAGTGAACCGGGACAGATTAACTATGGCTACACCTTC. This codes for CASEPGQINYGYTF.

The DNA of the CDR3 is TGTGCCAGCTCCCCGACAGATAGCAATCAGCCCCAGCATTTT. Translating it yields CASSPTDSNQPQHF. V is TRBV18 and J is TRBJ1-5; maybe TRBD1 (5 bases). Germline V CDR1 and CDR2: KGHSH, LQKENI. The CDR3 runs 14 residues. V was pared by 6 bases and J by 0 bases, with 9 bases between.

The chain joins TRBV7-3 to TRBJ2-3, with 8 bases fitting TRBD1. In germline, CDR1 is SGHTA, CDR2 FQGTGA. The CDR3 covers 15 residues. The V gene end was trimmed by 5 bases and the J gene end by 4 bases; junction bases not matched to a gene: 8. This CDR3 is CASSPGGPQADTQYF. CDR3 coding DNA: TGTGCCAGCAGCCCAGGGGGCCCCCAGGCAGATACGCAGTATTTT.

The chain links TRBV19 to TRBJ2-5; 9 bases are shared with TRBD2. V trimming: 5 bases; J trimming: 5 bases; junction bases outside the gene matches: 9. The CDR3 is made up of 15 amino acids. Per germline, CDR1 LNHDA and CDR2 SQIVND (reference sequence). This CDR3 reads CASSSGLALRETQYF. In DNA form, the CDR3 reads TGTGCCAGTAGTTCCGGACTAGCGCTGCGGGAGACCCAGTACTTC. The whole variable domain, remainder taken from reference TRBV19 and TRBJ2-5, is DGGITQSPKYLFRKEGQNVTLSCEQNLNHDAMYWYRQDPGQGLRLIYYSQIVNDFQKGDIAEGYSVSREKKESFPLTVTSAQKNPTAFYLCASSSGLALRETQYFGPGTRLLVL.

The CDR3 protein is CASSLGGPGGYTF. The CDR3 DNA follows: TGCGCCAGCAGCTTGGGAGGTCCTGGGGGCTACACCTTC. The V and J genes are TRBV5-1 and TRBJ1-2; D is ambiguous. The V gene's germline CDR1 is SGHRS and CDR2 YFSETQ. Trimming stripped 0 bases from V and 8 bases from J, with 11 bases between. The CDR3 loop spans 13 amino acids.

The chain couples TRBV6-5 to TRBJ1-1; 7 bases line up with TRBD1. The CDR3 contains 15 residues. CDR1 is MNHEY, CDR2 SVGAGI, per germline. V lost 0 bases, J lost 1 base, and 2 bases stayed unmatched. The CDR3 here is CASSYSHRGNTEAFF. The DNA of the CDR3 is TGTGCCAGCAGTTACTCCCACAGGGGGAACACTGAAGCTTTCTTT.

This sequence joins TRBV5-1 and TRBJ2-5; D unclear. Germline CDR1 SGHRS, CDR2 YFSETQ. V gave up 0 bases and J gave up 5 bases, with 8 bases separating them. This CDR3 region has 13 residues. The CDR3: CASSLAGVETQYF. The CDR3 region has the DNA TGCGCCAGCAGCTTGGCAGGTGTGGAGACCCAGTACTTC.

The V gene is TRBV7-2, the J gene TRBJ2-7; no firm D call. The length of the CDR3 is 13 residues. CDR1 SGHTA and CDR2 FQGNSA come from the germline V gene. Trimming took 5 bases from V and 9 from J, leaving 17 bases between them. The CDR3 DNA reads TGTGCCAGCAGCCGCCCAACGTACCCGGGGCAGTACTTC. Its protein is CASSRPTYPGQYF. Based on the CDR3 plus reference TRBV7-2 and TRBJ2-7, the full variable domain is GAGVSQSPSNKVTEKGKDVELRCDPISGHTALYWYRQSLGQGLEFLIYFQGNSAPDKSGLPSDRFSAERTGGSVSTLTIQRTQQEDSAVYLCASSRPTYPGQYFGPGTRLTVT.

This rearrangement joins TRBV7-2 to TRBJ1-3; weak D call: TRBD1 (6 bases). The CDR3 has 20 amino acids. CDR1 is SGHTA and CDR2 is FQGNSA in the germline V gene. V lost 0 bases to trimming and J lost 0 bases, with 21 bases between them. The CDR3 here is CASSLARTASTYHSGNTIYF. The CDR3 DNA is TGTGCCAGCAGCTTAGCGAGGACAGCAAGCACTTACCACTCTGGAAACACCATATATTTT.

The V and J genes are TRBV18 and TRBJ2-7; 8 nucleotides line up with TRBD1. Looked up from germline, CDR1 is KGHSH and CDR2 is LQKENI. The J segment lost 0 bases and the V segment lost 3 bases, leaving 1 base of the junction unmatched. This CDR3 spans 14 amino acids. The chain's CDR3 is CASSPGTGSYEQYF. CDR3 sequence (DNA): TGTGCCAGCTCACCCGGGACAGGCTCCTACGAGCAGTACTTC.

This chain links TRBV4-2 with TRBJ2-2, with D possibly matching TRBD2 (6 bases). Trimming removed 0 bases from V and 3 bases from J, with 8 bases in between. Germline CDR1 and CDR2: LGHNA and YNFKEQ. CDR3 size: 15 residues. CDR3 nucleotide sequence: TGTGCCAGCAGCCAAGAAGCTAGCGACACCGGGGAGCTGTTTTTT. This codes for CASSQEASDTGELFF.

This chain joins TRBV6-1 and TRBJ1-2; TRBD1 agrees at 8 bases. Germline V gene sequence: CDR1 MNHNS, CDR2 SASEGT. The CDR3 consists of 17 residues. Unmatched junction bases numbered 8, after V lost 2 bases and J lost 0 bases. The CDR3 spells CASSEPRGRPANYGYTF. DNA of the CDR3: TGTGCCAGCAGTGAACCCAGGGGGCGACCCGCTAACTATGGCTACACCTTC.

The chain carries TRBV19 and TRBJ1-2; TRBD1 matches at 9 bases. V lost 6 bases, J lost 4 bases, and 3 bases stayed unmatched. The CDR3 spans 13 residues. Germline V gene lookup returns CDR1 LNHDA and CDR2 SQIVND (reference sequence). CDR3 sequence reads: CASRKTGGYGYTF. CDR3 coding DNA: TGTGCCAGTAGAAAGACAGGGGGCTATGGCTACACCTTC.

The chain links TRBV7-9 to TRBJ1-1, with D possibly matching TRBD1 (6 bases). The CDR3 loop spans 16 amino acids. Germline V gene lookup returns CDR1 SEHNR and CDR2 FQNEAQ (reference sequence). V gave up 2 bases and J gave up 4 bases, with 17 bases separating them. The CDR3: CASSLMRGMVGTEAFF. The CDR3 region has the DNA TGTGCCAGCAGCTTAATGAGGGGGATGGTGGGCACTGAAGCTTTCTTT.

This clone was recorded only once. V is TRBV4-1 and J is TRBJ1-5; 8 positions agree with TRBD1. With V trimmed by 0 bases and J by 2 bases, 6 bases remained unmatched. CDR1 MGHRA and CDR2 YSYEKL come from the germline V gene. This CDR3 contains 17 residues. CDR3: CASSQEAQGAGNQPQHF. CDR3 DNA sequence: TGCGCCAGCAGCCAAGAGGCGCAGGGGGCTGGCAATCAGCCCCAGCATTTT.

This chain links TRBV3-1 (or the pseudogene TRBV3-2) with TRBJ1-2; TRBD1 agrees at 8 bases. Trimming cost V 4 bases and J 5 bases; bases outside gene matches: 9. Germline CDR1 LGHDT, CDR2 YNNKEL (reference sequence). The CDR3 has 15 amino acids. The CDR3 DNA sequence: TGTGCCAGCAGCCCCCGGGACAGGAGGGGGTATGGCTACACCTTC. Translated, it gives CASSPRDRRGYGYTF.

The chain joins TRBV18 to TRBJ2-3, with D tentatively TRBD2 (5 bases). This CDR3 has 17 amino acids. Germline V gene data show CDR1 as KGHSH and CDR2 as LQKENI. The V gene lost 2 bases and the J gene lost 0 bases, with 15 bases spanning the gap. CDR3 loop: CASSPAPRAVSTDTQYF. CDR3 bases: TGTGCCAGCTCACCAGCCCCGAGGGCGGTTAGCACAGATACGCAGTATTTT.

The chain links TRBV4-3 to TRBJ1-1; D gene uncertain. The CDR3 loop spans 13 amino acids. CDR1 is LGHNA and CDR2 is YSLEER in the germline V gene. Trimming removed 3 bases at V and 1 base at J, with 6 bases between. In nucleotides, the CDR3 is TGCGCCAGCAGCCAGACATGGAACACTGAAGCTTTCTTT. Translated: CASSQTWNTEAFF.

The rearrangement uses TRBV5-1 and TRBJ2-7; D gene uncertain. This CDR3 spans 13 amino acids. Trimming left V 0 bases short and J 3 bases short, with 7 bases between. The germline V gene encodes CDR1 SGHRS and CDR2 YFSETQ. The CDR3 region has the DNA TGCGCCAGCAGCTTGGAGCCCGACTACGAGCAGTACTTC. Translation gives CASSLEPDYEQYF. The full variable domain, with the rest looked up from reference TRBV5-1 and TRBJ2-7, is KAGVTQTPRYLIKTRGQQVTLSCSPISGHRSVSWYQQTPGQGLQFLFEYFSETQRNKGNFPGRFSGRQFSNSRSEMNVSTLELGDSALYLCASSLEPDYEQYFGPGTRLTVT.

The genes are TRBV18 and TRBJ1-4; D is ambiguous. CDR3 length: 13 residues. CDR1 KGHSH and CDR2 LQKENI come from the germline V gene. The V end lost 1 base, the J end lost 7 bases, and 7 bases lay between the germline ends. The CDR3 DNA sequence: TGTGCCAGCTCACCACTGAGGGCTGAAAAACTGTTTTTT. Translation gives CASSPLRAEKLFF.

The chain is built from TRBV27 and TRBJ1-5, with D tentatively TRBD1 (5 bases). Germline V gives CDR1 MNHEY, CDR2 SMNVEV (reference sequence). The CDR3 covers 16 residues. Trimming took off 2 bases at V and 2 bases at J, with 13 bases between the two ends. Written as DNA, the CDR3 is TGTGCCAGCAGTTTACGTTGGGGCAGGGGCAATCAGCCCCAGCATTTT. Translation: CASSLRWGRGNQPQHF.

CDR3 coding DNA: TGTGCCAGCAGCCCGGGGGGCTCGGATACGCAGTATTTT. The encoded protein is CASSPGGSDTQYF. V is TRBV5-4 and J is TRBJ2-3; D perhaps matches TRBD2 (7 bases). Germline V CDR1 and CDR2: SGHNT, YYREEE (reference sequence). This CDR3 is built from 13 residues. V lost 4 bases to trimming and J lost 6 bases, with 12 bases between them.

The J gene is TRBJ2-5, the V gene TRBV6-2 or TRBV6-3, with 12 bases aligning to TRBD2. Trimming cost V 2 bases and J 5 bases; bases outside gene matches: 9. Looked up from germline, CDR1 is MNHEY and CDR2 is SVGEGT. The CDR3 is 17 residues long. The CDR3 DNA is TGTGCCAGCAGTTACGCGGCTAGCGGGGGGGCCCGGGAGACCCAGTACTTC. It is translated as CASSYAASGGARETQYF.

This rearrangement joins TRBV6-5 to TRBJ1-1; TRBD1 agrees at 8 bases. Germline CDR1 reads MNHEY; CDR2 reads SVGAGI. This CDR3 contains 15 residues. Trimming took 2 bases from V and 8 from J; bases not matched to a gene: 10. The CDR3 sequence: CASSYGGQGLWEAFF. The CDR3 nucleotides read TGTGCCAGCAGTTACGGAGGACAGGGTTTGTGGGAAGCTTTCTTT.

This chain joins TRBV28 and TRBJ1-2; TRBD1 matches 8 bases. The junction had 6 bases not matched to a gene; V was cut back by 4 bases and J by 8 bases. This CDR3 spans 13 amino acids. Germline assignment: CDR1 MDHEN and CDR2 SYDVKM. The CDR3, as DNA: TGTGCCAGCAGTTCGGGACAGGCCTACGGCTACACCTTC. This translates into CASSSGQAYGYTF.

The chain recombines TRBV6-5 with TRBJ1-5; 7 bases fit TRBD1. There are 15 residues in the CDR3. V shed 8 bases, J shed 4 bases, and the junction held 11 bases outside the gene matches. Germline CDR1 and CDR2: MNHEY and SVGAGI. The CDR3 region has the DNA TGTGCCAGCTGGGGACAGCCCTCTCCTAATCAGCCCCAGCATTTT. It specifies CASWGQPSPNQPQHF.